This record concerns one TCR beta chain sequence. For repertoire sequencing, the TCR beta CDR3 regions were amplified from RNA transcripts. After a first-round RT-PCR with HTBI primers, a second-round multiplex PCR was run. In TCRdb, the multiplex PCR reads were re-called with MiXCR into one record per CDR3 protein. The sample yields about 640,000 distinct CDR3 sequences, under 50% seen once. The record originates from a study of Graves' ophthalmopathy and Graves' hyperthyroidism. V shed 11 bases and J 11 bases; nucleotides not matched to a gene: 11. CDR1 is ENHRY, CDR2 SYGVKD, per germline. This CDR3 comprises 13 residues.

The gene calls are TRBV10-3 and TRBJ2-6; TRBD1 matches 8 bases. The sample consisted of peripheral blood. The TCR was taken from an adult man with Graves' ophthalmopathy. The CDR3 spells CASAWTGTYVLTF. In nucleotides, the CDR3 is TGTGCCTCTGCCTGGACAGGGACCTACGTCCTGACTTTC.